This T cell receptor beta chain was captured by sequencing in a study of metastatic and nonmetastatic thyroid tumors. In its sample, this clone is medium-sized. Using MiXCR, TCRdb re-called clones from the PCR reads. The sample lists roughly 8,000 clones; 32% were seen once. Prior to thyroid surgery, none of the patients had received any treatment. V shed 5 bases and J shed 1 base, with 8 bases lying between them. The CDR3 spans 13 residues. In germline, CDR1 is LNHDA, CDR2 SQIVND (reference sequence). The chain joins TRBV19 to TRBJ1-1; D remains ambiguous. The specimen was tumor tissue. This TCR was sampled from a female donor with papillary thyroid cancer or a benign thyroid nodule (not recorded which). Some clones in this sample may be carry-over from other donors' samples. For the CDR3, the DNA is TGTGCCAGTAGTGACGACCGGAACACTGAAGCTTTCTTT. This gives the protein CASSDDRNTEAFF.